The 29 T cell receptor beta chains reported below all come from one sample, sequenced in a study of CD8+ T cells in alopecia areata. After isolation, RNA underwent reverse transcription to generate cDNA as the sequencing template. The table came from immunoSEQ multiplex PCR; TCRdb's copy has only in-frame clones and leaves some out. This sample has 90,000 to 130,000 clones, with approximately 59% found just once. Sequences were obtained from CD8+ T cells sorted from blood. These receptors were taken from a human donor in good health.

Turning to this clone: The junction shows a germline mismatch at one end, possibly a read error. The V and J genes are TRBV11-2 and TRBJ2-3, with D perhaps TRBD2 (5 bases). CDR3 length: 15 amino acids. In germline, CDR1 is SGHAT, CDR2 FQNNGV. The CDR3 DNA is TGTGCCAGCAGTTTAGGACTCGACAGCACAGATACGCAGTATTTT. This gives the protein CASSLGLDSTDTQYF.

The chain has TRBV30 and TRBJ1-2; possibly TRBD1 for D (5 bases). Germline-derived CDR1 and CDR2 are GTSNPN and SVGIG (reference sequence). CDR3 size: 11 residues. The ends were cut back, 6 bases at V and 4 bases at J, with 9 bases in the middle. For the CDR3, the DNA is TGTGCCTGCCCAGGGTTCTATGGCTACACCTTC. Its protein is CACPGFYGYTF.

The chain has TRBV4-2 and TRBJ2-5, with 8 bases identical to TRBD2. V dropped 1 base and J dropped 2; count of bases not matched to a gene: 9. CDR1 and CDR2 from the germline V gene are LGHNA and YNFKEQ. This CDR3 is built from 17 residues. The CDR3 DNA reads as TGTGCCAGCAGCCAAGCCGTAGCGGGGAGACCACAAGAGACCCAGTACTTC. It yields the protein CASSQAVAGRPQETQYF.

The chain combines TRBV11-2 with TRBJ2-7; D may correspond to TRBD1 or TRBD2 (6 bases each). From germline, CDR1 is SGHAT and CDR2 FQNNGV. The CDR3 sequence is 14 residues long. With 5 bases removed from V and 0 bases from J, the gap between germline ends came to 11 bases. The CDR3 spells CASSLGGNSYEQYF. The CDR3 DNA is TGTGCCAGCAGCCTGGGGGGCAACTCCTACGAGCAGTACTTC.

This sequence joins TRBV7-8 and TRBJ1-5; possibly TRBD1 for D (6 bases). The germline gives CDR1 SGHVS, CDR2 FQNEAQ. The CDR3 has 15 residues. Trimming took 7 bases from V and 5 from J, leaving 18 bases between them. This CDR3 reads CASTESGAVDQPQHF. The CDR3, as DNA: TGTGCCAGCACCGAGTCAGGGGCTGTTGATCAGCCCCAGCATTTT.

Of note for this clone: Only one base separates this from a far larger clonotype, so it likely reflects a read error. The chain uses TRBV7-9 and TRBJ2-7; 11 nucleotides line up with TRBD2. After removal of 5 bases from V and 5 bases from J, the junction contained 8 bases not matched to a gene. The length of the CDR3 is 15 residues. Germline V gene lookup returns CDR1 SEHNR and CDR2 FQNEAQ (reference sequence). The CDR3 region is CASSQNSGGAHEQYF. The CDR3 DNA sequence: TGTGCCAGCAGCCAAAATAGCGGGGGGGCACACGAGCAGTACTTC.

This clone has only a few counts. The V gene is TRBV5-1, the J gene TRBJ1-1; no firm D call. Germline values: CDR1 SGHRS, CDR2 YFSETQ. This CDR3 is built from 16 residues. Between the trimmed V and J ends, which lost 4 bases and 1 base, there was a span of 17 bases. CDR3 DNA sequence: TGCGCCAGCAGCCTCAACCAAGGAATCCCGAACACTGAAGCTTTCTTT. It encodes CASSLNQGIPNTEAFF.

The chain uses TRBV13 and TRBJ1-2, with D hard to call. CDR1 is PRHDT, CDR2 FYEKMQ, per germline (reference sequence). The length of the CDR3 is 13 residues. V lost 5 bases and J lost 3, with 10 bases in between. CDR3 residues: CASSRGRDYGYTF. CDR3 sequence (DNA): TGTGCCAGCAGCCGAGGGCGGGACTATGGCTACACCTTC.

This clone was found a few times. The V and J genes are TRBV7-9 and TRBJ2-2; D remains unclear. Trimming took off 1 base at V and 3 bases at J, with 9 bases between the two ends. Germline CDR1 and CDR2: SEHNR and FQNEAQ (reference sequence). The CDR3 spans 15 residues. The CDR3 sequence is CASSLGATDTGELFF. CDR3 coding DNA: TGTGCCAGCAGCTTAGGTGCTACAGACACCGGGGAGCTGTTTTTT.

The chain couples TRBV13 to TRBJ2-5; D is ambiguous. Deletions cut 3 bases from V and 2 bases from J, with 4 bases between. The CDR3 extends over 12 amino acids. Germline CDR1 reads PRHDT; CDR2 reads FYEKMQ (reference sequence). The CDR3 is CASSFGQETQYF. The CDR3 DNA reads TGTGCCAGCAGCTTCGGGCAAGAGACCCAGTACTTC.

The chain joins TRBV6-1 to TRBJ2-7, with TRBD1 matching over 8 bases. CDR1 and CDR2 from the germline V gene are MNHNS and SASEGT. There are 14 residues in the CDR3. J lost 2 bases, V lost 3 bases, and 3 bases had no gene match. The CDR3 DNA sequence: TGTGCCAGCAGTGACGGACAGGGAACCTACGAGCAGTACTTC. Translated, it gives CASSDGQGTYEQYF.

This chain joins TRBV5-6 and TRBJ2-1; 7 positions match TRBD2. J gave up 6 bases and V 4 bases, and 4 bases lay outside the gene matches. This CDR3 is 13 amino acids long. The V gene's germline CDR1 is SGHDT and CDR2 YYEEEE. In nucleotides, the CDR3 is TGTGCCAGCAGCACTTCTAGCGGCAATGAGCAGTTCTTC. Translating it yields CASSTSSGNEQFF.

This chain joins TRBV29-1 and TRBJ2-3; the match to TRBD1 covers 8 bases. Germline CDR1 SQVTM, CDR2 ANQGSEA. The CDR3 sequence is 15 residues long. The V and J ends lost 2 bases and 2 bases, in that order; junction bases with no gene match: 6. CDR3 sequence (DNA): TGCAGCGTTGAATTCATGGACAGGGACACAGATACGCAGTATTTT. It encodes CSVEFMDRDTDTQYF.

This clone was detected only a few times. The chain has TRBV25-1 and TRBJ1-4; D gene ambiguous. The CDR3 is made up of 15 amino acids. Trimming pared 3 bases from V and 2 bases from J, leaving 10 bases between. CDR1 is MGHDK and CDR2 is SYGVNS in the germline V gene. The CDR3 nucleotides are TGTGCCAGCAGTGAGGAACCTGGGACTAATGAAAAACTGTTTTTT. Protein: CASSEEPGTNEKLFF.

The chain links TRBV1 to TRBJ1-2. TRBV1 is given as a pseudogene. CDR3 length: 14 residues. CDR3 nucleotide sequence: TGCACCAGCAGCCTCCTCACGGGGTCCATTGGCTACACCTTC. This gives the protein CTSSLLTGSIGYTF.

V and J are TRBV9 and TRBJ2-1, with 7 bases identical to TRBD2. V was pared by 5 bases and J by 7 bases, with 9 bases of the junction left unmatched. CDR3 length: 14 amino acids. Germline V gives CDR1 SGDLS, CDR2 YYNGEE. This chain's CDR3 is CASSPGGSVNEQFF. The DNA of the CDR3 is TGTGCCAGCAGTCCCGGGGGGAGCGTGAATGAGCAGTTCTTC. The whole variable domain, remainder taken from reference TRBV9 and TRBJ2-1, is DSGVTQTPKHLITATGQRVTLRCSPRSGDLSVYWYQQSLDQGLQFLIQYYNGEERAKGNILERFSAQQFPDLHSELNLSSLELGDSALYFCASSPGGSVNEQFFGPGTRLTVL.

The rearrangement uses TRBV27 and TRBJ2-1; perhaps TRBD2 as D (5 bases). Germline lookup yields CDR1 MNHEY and CDR2 SMNVEV (reference sequence). The ends were cut back, 0 bases at V and 7 bases at J, with 10 bases in the middle. This CDR3 is built from 14 residues. DNA of the CDR3: TGTGCCAGCAGTTTATCCTGGACTGTGAATGAGCAGTTCTTC. As protein: CASSLSWTVNEQFF.

Only one count was recorded for this clone. The chain carries TRBV11-2 and TRBJ2-7; possibly TRBD1 for D (5 bases). The CDR3 spans 13 residues. Trimming stripped 2 bases from V and 5 bases from J, with 10 bases between. Germline V gene data show CDR1 as SGHAT and CDR2 as FQNNGV. The CDR3 here is CASSLWGPDEQYF. CDR3 coding DNA: TGTGCCAGCAGCTTATGGGGCCCTGACGAGCAGTACTTC.

The table lists this clone with a few counts. The chain uses TRBV2 and TRBJ2-3; D gene ambiguous. V lost 3 bases to trimming and J lost 5 bases, with 21 bases between them. This CDR3 region has 17 residues. From germline, CDR1 is SNHLY and CDR2 FYNNEI. The CDR3 spells CASSDQVSPLFGDTQYF. The CDR3 bases are TGTGCCAGCAGTGATCAGGTTTCTCCGCTTTTTGGAGATACGCAGTATTTT.

The CDR3: CASSGGNSYNEQFF. DNA of the CDR3: TGTGCCAGCAGCGGGGGCAACTCCTACAATGAGCAGTTCTTC. The V gene is TRBV9, the J gene TRBJ2-1; the D gene is possibly TRBD1 (5 bases). Trimming stripped 3 bases from V and 0 bases from J, with 7 bases between. From germline, CDR1 is SGDLS and CDR2 YYNGEE. There are 14 residues in the CDR3.

This clone was picked up a small number of times. This chain links TRBV16 with TRBJ1-6; the D is unclear. The length of the CDR3 is 17 residues. Looked up from germline, CDR1 is KGHSY and CDR2 is FQNENV. V lost 1 base and J 0 bases, leaving 10 bases between the germline ends. For the CDR3, the DNA is TGTGCCAGCAGCCAATTCTTTTCGAGCTCCTATAATTCACCCCTCCACTTT. Translating it yields CASSQFFSSSYNSPLHF.

The chain combines TRBV7-9 with TRBJ2-1; 7 bases agree with TRBD2. From germline, CDR1 is SEHNR and CDR2 FQNEAQ (reference sequence). The J segment lost 5 bases and the V segment lost 4 bases, leaving 14 bases of the junction unmatched. The length of the CDR3 is 17 residues. CDR3 in DNA: TGTGCCAGCAGCTCCCCTCGGCGGATAGCGGGTCACAATGAGCAGTTCTTC. It is translated as CASSSPRRIAGHNEQFF. The full variable domain, rest sourced from reference TRBV7-9 and TRBJ2-1, is DTGVSQNPRHKITKRGQNVTFRCDPISEHNRLYWYRQTLGQGPEFLTYFQNEAQLEKSRLLSDRFSAERPKGSFSTLEIQRTEQGDSAMYLCASSSPRRIAGHNEQFFGPGTRLTVL.

The chain is built from TRBV7-9 and TRBJ2-3, with D perhaps matching TRBD2 (5 bases). V was shortened by 0 bases and J by 0 bases, with 7 bases between the two germline ends. This CDR3 has 15 residues. Germline assignment: CDR1 SEHNR and CDR2 FQNEAQ (reference sequence). The CDR3 coding sequence is TGTGCCAGCAGCTTAGCCCAGCGGAGCACAGATACGCAGTATTTT. This codes for CASSLAQRSTDTQYF.

The rearrangement links TRBV27 to TRBJ1-2, with TRBD1 as a possible D gene (5 bases). V gave up 2 bases and J gave up 6 bases, with 19 bases separating them. The CDR3 has 16 residues. Per germline, CDR1 MNHEY and CDR2 SMNVEV (reference sequence). CDR3 in DNA: TGTGCCAGCAGTTTAACCCTGGGTTTGGGGCGGCATGGCTACACCTTC. Protein sequence: CASSLTLGLGRHGYTF.

This clone was counted many times. The V and J genes are TRBV4-3 and TRBJ2-1; 14 bases agree with TRBD2. The CDR3 has 17 amino acids. J gave up 6 bases and V 5 bases, and 9 bases lay outside the gene matches. From germline, CDR1 is LGHNA and CDR2 YSLEER. The DNA for the CDR3 is TGCGCCAGCAGCGACCGAGAGGGACTAGCGGGGGTCAATGAGCAGTTCTTC. Encoded protein: CASSDREGLAGVNEQFF.

This clone was seen only once. Within the sample, other DNA sequences also encode this same CDR3. The chain recombines TRBV5-6 with TRBJ1-5; no firm D call. The CDR3 is made up of 12 amino acids. Germline V gives CDR1 SGHDT, CDR2 YYEEEE. Deletions cut 0 bases from V and 7 bases from J, with 5 bases between. The CDR3 coding sequence is TGTGCCAGCAGCTTGGGCGACCAGCCCCAGCATTTT. Translating it yields CASSLGDQPQHF.

This clone came up a few times. The CDR3 is CASRRRETQYF. The CDR3 DNA follows: TGTGCCAGCAGAAGGCGGGAGACCCAGTACTTC. The genes are TRBV28 and TRBJ2-5; D is ambiguous. The CDR3 totals 11 residues. Deletions cut 6 bases from V and 5 bases from J, with 7 bases between. CDR1 and CDR2 from the germline V gene are MDHEN and SYDVKM.

The gene calls are TRBV7-9 and TRBJ2-7; possibly TRBD1 or TRBD2 for D (5 bases each). The CDR3 is 14 amino acids. V lost 2 bases and J lost 4, with 12 bases in between. Germline lookup yields CDR1 SEHNR and CDR2 FQNEAQ (reference sequence). This chain's CDR3 is CASSLRDGKYEQYF. The CDR3 region has the DNA TGTGCCAGCAGCTTACGGGACGGAAAGTACGAGCAGTACTTC.

This rearrangement joins TRBV15 to TRBJ2-7; 9 bases align to TRBD2. There are 18 residues in the CDR3. V dropped 0 bases and J dropped 0; count of bases not matched to a gene: 9. CDR1 and CDR2 from the germline V gene are LNHNV and YYDKDF (reference sequence). The chain's CDR3 is CATSRDILAGRRSYEQYF. CDR3 DNA: TGTGCCACCAGCAGAGATATCCTAGCGGGGCGACGCTCCTACGAGCAGTACTTC.